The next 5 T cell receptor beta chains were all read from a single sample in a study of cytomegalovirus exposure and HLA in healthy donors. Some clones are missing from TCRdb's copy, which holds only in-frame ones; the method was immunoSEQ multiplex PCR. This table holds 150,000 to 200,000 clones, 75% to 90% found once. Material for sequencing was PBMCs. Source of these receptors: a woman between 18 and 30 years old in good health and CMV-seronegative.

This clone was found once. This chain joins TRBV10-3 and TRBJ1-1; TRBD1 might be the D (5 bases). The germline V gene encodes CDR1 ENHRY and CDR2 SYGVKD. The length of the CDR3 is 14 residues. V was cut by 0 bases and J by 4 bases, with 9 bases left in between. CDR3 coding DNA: TGTGCCATCAGTGAGTCCCTAGGGGCCACTGAAGCTTTCTTT. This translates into CAISESLGATEAFF.

CDR3 nucleotides: TGCGCCAGCAGCTTGGAGCGTCTCAACCACGAGCAGTACTTC. It encodes CASSLERLNHEQYF. This chain connects TRBV5-1 to TRBJ2-7, with unresolved D. Germline loops: CDR1 SGHRS, CDR2 YFSETQ. V lost 0 bases to trimming and J lost 5 bases, with 12 bases between them. The CDR3 is 14 residues long.

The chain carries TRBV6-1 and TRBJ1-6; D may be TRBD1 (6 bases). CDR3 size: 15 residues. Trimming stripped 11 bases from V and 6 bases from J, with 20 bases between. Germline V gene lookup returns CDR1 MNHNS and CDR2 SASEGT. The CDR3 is CALRAGVHSNSPLHF. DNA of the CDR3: TGTGCCCTCCGCGCAGGGGTTCACTCTAATTCACCCCTCCACTTT.

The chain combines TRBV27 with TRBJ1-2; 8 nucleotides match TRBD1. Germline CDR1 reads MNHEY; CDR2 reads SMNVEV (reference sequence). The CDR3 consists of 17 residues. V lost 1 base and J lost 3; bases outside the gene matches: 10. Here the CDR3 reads CASSLYGQGVVDYGYTF. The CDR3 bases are TGTGCCAGCAGTTTATATGGACAGGGTGTGGTAGACTATGGCTACACCTTC.

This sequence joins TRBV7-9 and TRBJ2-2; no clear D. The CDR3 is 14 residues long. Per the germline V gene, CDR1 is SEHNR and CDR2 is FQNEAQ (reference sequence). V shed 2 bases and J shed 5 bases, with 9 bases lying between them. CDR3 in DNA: TGTGCCAGCAGCTTACCCGCCGGGACCGGGGAGCTGTTTTTT. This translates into CASSLPAGTGELFF.